This entry describes one T cell receptor beta chain. Its specificity is not known. The CDR3 contains 18 residues. V shed 0 bases and J 3 bases; nucleotides not matched to a gene: 7. Germline-derived CDR1 and CDR2 are SNHLY and FYNNEI. The data were obtained in a study of T cells in narcolepsy. Study in general: Healthy controls were enrolled alongside patients with narcolepsy type 1 or type 2. Study-level findings and limits: Healthy controls reportedly lacked the autoreactive clonotypes serially found in patients' blood. Autoreactive HCRT-specific and TRIB2-specific clonotypes were marked in same-patient CSF-versus-blood CD4+ comparisons.

Only in-frame clones appear in the TCRdb table, and some are missing; sequencing was by immunoSEQ multiplex PCR. The sample comprises about 40,000 clones, approximately 88% of which are singletons, and approximately 1.2% rests with the top ten. The sequencing input was CD45RA- memory CD4+ T cells from PBMCs. This rearrangement joins TRBV2 to TRBJ2-1; the match to TRBD2 covers 11 bases. The clonotype comes from a human donor with narcolepsy. CDR3 residues: CASSEALLLAGVYNEQFF. In DNA form, the CDR3 reads TGTGCCAGCAGTGAAGCGCTTCTACTAGCGGGGGTCTACAATGAGCAGTTCTTC. Together with reference TRBV2 and TRBJ2-1, the CDR3 gives the full variable domain: EPEVTQTPSHQVTQMGQEVILRCVPISNHLYFYWYRQILGQKVEFLVSFYNNEISEKSEIFDDQFSVERPDGSNFTLKIRSTKLEDSAMYFCASSEALLLAGVYNEQFFGPGTRLTVL.